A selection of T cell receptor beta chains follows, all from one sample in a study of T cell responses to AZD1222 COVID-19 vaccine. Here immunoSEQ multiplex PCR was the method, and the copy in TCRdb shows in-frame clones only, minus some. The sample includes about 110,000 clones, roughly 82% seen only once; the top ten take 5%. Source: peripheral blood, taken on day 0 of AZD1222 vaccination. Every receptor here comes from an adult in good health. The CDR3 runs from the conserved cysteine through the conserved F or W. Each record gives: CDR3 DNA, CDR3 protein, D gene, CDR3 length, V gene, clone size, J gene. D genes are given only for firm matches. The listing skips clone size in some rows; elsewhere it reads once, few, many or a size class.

CDR3 DNA: TGTGCCAGCAGTTACCATGGAGGCACTGAAGCTTTCTTT; CDR3 protein: CASSYHGGTEAFF; D gene: NA; CDR3 length: 13; V gene: TRBV6-2/TRBV6-3; clone size: NA; J gene: TRBJ1-1
CDR3 DNA: TGTGCCAGCTCACAGGGGACTCAAGAGACCCAGTACTTC; CDR3 protein: CASSQGTQETQYF; D gene: NA; CDR3 length: 13; V gene: TRBV18; clone size: NA; J gene: TRBJ2-5
CDR3 DNA: TGTGCCAGCAGCCTCCGACAGGGCGTAGGAGGCTACACCTTC; CDR3 protein: CASSLRQGVGGYTF; D gene: TRBD1; CDR3 length: 14; V gene: TRBV14; clone size: NA; J gene: TRBJ1-2
CDR3 DNA: TGTGCCAGCAGCATGGGACTTCCAAATACCTACGAGCAGTACTTC; CDR3 protein: CASSMGLPNTYEQYF; D gene: NA; CDR3 length: 15; V gene: TRBV5-4; clone size: NA; J gene: TRBJ2-7
CDR3 DNA: TGTGCCAGTACCTTAACGGGGGGGAGCAACACTGAAGCTTTCTTT; CDR3 protein: CASTLTGGSNTEAFF; D gene: NA; CDR3 length: 15; V gene: TRBV19; clone size: NA; J gene: TRBJ1-1
CDR3 DNA: TGTGCCAGCAGCTTGGGTGGGGGAGGCCAAGAGACCCAGTACTTC; CDR3 protein: CASSLGGGGQETQYF; D gene: NA; CDR3 length: 15; V gene: TRBV5-4; clone size: NA; J gene: TRBJ2-5
CDR3 DNA: TGCAGCGCTCGAGACAGGAGTTACAATGAGCAGTTCTTC; CDR3 protein: CSARDRSYNEQFF; D gene: NA; CDR3 length: 13; V gene: TRBV29-1; clone size: NA; J gene: TRBJ2-1
CDR3 DNA: TGTGCCAGCAGTTTGAATAATTCACCCCTCCACTTT; CDR3 protein: CASSLNNSPLHF; D gene: NA; CDR3 length: 12; V gene: TRBV7-2; clone size: many; J gene: TRBJ1-6
CDR3 DNA: TGTGCCAGCAGTGACCCGGGACAGTATAATTCACCCCTCCACTTT; CDR3 protein: CASSDPGQYNSPLHF; D gene: TRBD1; CDR3 length: 15; V gene: TRBV25-1; clone size: once; J gene: TRBJ1-6
CDR3 DNA: TGCGCCAGCAGCCAAGATCCCTACACCGTCAGGAATTCACCCCTCCACTTT; CDR3 protein: CASSQDPYTVRNSPLHF; D gene: NA; CDR3 length: 17; V gene: TRBV4-3; clone size: NA; J gene: TRBJ1-6
CDR3 DNA: TGCGCCAGCAGCTTGGGACAGGGCCGTGGCGATACGCAGTATTTT; CDR3 protein: CASSLGQGRGDTQYF; D gene: TRBD1; CDR3 length: 15; V gene: TRBV5-1; clone size: NA; J gene: TRBJ2-3
CDR3 DNA: TGTGCCAGCAGCTTGGTTCCCAGGGGTGACTATGGCTACACCTTC; CDR3 protein: CASSLVPRGDYGYTF; D gene: NA; CDR3 length: 15; V gene: TRBV5-5; clone size: NA; J gene: TRBJ1-2
CDR3 DNA: TGTGCCAGCAGCCTCTGGGGGGGGCTAGAGTTGAATGAGCAGTTCTTC; CDR3 protein: CASSLWGGLELNEQFF; D gene: NA; CDR3 length: 16; V gene: TRBV11-2; clone size: NA; J gene: TRBJ2-1
CDR3 DNA: TGTGCGGGGGAGTTGGGGCCTCGCTATGGCTACACCTTC; CDR3 protein: CAGELGPRYGYTF; D gene: NA; CDR3 length: 13; V gene: TRBV30; clone size: NA; J gene: TRBJ1-2
CDR3 DNA: TGTGCCAGCAGAGACCCGTTCCGTGAGCAGTTCTTC; CDR3 protein: CASRDPFREQFF; D gene: NA; CDR3 length: 12; V gene: TRBV27; clone size: few; J gene: TRBJ2-1
CDR3 DNA: TGTGCCAGCAGCCAAGGACTAGCGGGGGCTGAATACGAGCAGTACTTC; CDR3 protein: CASSQGLAGAEYEQYF; D gene: TRBD2; CDR3 length: 16; V gene: TRBV4-2; clone size: NA; J gene: TRBJ2-7
CDR3 DNA: TGTGCCAGCAGCCAAGATGGCGGGAGCCTCTACGAGCAGTACTTC; CDR3 protein: CASSQDGGSLYEQYF; D gene: TRBD2; CDR3 length: 15; V gene: TRBV4-2; clone size: NA; J gene: TRBJ2-7
CDR3 DNA: TGTGCCACCAGCAGAGATCTCCTTACCCCTATCTTC; CDR3 protein: CATSRDLLTPIF; D gene: NA; CDR3 length: 12; V gene: TRBV15; clone size: NA; J gene: TRBJ2-7
CDR3 DNA: TGTGCTAGTGGAAACCCGGGAGGTTTCGAGACCCAGTACTTC; CDR3 protein: CASGNPGGFETQYF; D gene: TRBD2; CDR3 length: 14; V gene: TRBV12-5; clone size: once; J gene: TRBJ2-5
CDR3 DNA: TGTGCCAGCAGTTTTGTAACGTTGGGCGGACAGGGTCCAAATCAGCCCCAGCATTTT; CDR3 protein: CASSFVTLGGQGPNQPQHF; D gene: TRBD1; CDR3 length: 19; V gene: TRBV6-2/TRBV6-3; clone size: NA; J gene: TRBJ1-5
CDR3 DNA: TGCAGTGCTGGTGGACTAGCGGGGGGGCGGGGCACAGATACGCAGTATTTT; CDR3 protein: CSAGGLAGGRGTDTQYF; D gene: TRBD2; CDR3 length: 17; V gene: TRBV20-1; clone size: NA; J gene: TRBJ2-3
CDR3 DNA: TGTGCCAGCAGCGCCAAGACCGGGACAGGGGTTACCGGGGAGCTGTTTTTT; CDR3 protein: CASSAKTGTGVTGELFF; D gene: TRBD1; CDR3 length: 17; V gene: TRBV9; clone size: NA; J gene: TRBJ2-2
CDR3 DNA: TGTGCCAGCTCACCACCCCGGCCCCAGCATTTT; CDR3 protein: CASSPPRPQHF; D gene: NA; CDR3 length: 11; V gene: TRBV18; clone size: NA; J gene: TRBJ1-5
CDR3 DNA: TGCGCCAGCAGCTTGGAGGGGCAGGGCACAGATACGCAGTATTTT; CDR3 protein: CASSLEGQGTDTQYF; D gene: NA; CDR3 length: 15; V gene: TRBV5-1; clone size: few; J gene: TRBJ2-3
CDR3 DNA: TGCGCCAGCAGCTCCCAGCCACAAGAGACCCAGTACTTC; CDR3 protein: CASSSQPQETQYF; D gene: NA; CDR3 length: 13; V gene: TRBV5-1; clone size: NA; J gene: TRBJ2-5
CDR3 DNA: TGTGCCAGCAGCCAAGTTGCACAGACTGGGGAAAAACTGTTTTTC; CDR3 protein: CASSQVAQTGEKLFF; D gene: NA; CDR3 length: 15; V gene: TRBV4-2; clone size: NA; J gene: TRBJ1-4
CDR3 DNA: TGCGCCAGCAGCCAAGATTTGGGCAGGGGCCGAAGCTCCTATAATTCACCCCTCCACTTT; CDR3 protein: CASSQDLGRGRSSYNSPLHF; D gene: NA; CDR3 length: 20; V gene: TRBV4-3; clone size: once; J gene: TRBJ1-6
CDR3 DNA: TGTGCCAGCAGTACAGGGTTGGAAGAGACCCAGTACTTC; CDR3 protein: CASSTGLEETQYF; D gene: NA; CDR3 length: 13; V gene: TRBV6-2/TRBV6-3; clone size: few; J gene: TRBJ2-5
CDR3 DNA: TGTGCCAGCAGCCCCGCAGGTTTCGAGACCCAGTACTTC; CDR3 protein: CASSPAGFETQYF; D gene: NA; CDR3 length: 13; V gene: TRBV7-2; clone size: NA; J gene: TRBJ2-5
CDR3 DNA: TGTGCCATCAGACCCCGGGACGGACTCACCGGGGAGCTGTTTTTT; CDR3 protein: CAIRPRDGLTGELFF; D gene: NA; CDR3 length: 15; V gene: TRBV10-3; clone size: NA; J gene: TRBJ2-2
CDR3 DNA: TGTGCCAGCAGCTGGGGCTTAAGAAGTGGGGCTGGAAACACCATATATTTT; CDR3 protein: CASSWGLRSGAGNTIYF; D gene: NA; CDR3 length: 17; V gene: TRBV7-9; clone size: NA; J gene: TRBJ1-3
CDR3 DNA: TGTGCCAGCAGTAGACAGGGCCTTAGCAATCAGCCCCAGCATTTT; CDR3 protein: CASSRQGLSNQPQHF; D gene: TRBD1; CDR3 length: 15; V gene: TRBV6-2/TRBV6-3; clone size: NA; J gene: TRBJ1-5